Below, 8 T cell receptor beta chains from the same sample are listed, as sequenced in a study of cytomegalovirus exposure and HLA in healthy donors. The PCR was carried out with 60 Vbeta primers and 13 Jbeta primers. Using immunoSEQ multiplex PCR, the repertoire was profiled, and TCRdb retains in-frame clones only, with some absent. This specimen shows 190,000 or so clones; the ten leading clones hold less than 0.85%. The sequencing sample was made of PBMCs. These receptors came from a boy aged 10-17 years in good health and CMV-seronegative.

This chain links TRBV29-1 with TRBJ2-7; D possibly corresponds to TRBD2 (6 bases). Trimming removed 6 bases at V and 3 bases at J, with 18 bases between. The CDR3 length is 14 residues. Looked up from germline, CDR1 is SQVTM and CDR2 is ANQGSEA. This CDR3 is CSVSGGVGVYEQYF. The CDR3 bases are TGCAGCGTGTCCGGCGGGGTGGGTGTCTACGAGCAGTACTTC.

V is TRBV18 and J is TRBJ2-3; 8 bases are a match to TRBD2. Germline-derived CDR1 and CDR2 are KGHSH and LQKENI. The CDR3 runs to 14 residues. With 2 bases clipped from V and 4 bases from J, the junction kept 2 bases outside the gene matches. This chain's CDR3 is CASSPTAGADTQYF. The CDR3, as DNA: TGTGCCAGCTCACCAACAGCGGGGGCAGATACGCAGTATTTT.

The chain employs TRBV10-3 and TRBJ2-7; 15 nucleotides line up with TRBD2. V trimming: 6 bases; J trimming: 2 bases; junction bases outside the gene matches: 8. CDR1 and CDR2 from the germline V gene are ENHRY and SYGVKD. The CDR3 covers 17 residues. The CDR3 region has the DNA TGTGCCATCAGCCCGGGACTAGCGGGGGGCGGAGCCTACGAGCAGTACTTC. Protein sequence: CAISPGLAGGGAYEQYF.

CDR3 nucleotides: TGTGCTAGTGGTTTGGTAAATTGGGGGCCACCTAACGAGCAGTACTTC. Residues: CASGLVNWGPPNEQYF. This rearrangement joins TRBV12-5 to TRBJ2-7; tentatively, D is TRBD1 (6 bases). The ends were cut back, 0 bases at V and 5 bases at J, with 17 bases in the middle. CDR1 is LGHNT, CDR2 FRNRAP, per germline. CDR3 length equals 16 residues.

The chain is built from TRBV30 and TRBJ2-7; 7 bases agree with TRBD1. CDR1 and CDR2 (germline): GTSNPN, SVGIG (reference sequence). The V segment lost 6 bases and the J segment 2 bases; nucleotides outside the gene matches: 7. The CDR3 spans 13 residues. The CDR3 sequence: CACLQGSTYEQYF. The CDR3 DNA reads TGTGCCTGTCTACAGGGGTCCACCTACGAGCAGTACTTC.

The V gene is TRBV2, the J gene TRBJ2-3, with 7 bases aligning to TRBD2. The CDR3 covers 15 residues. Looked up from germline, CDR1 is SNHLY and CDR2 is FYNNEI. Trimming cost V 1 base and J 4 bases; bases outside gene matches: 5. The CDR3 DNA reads TGTGCCAGCAGTGAAGGGTGGGGGAGGGCAGATACGCAGTATTTT. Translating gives CASSEGWGRADTQYF. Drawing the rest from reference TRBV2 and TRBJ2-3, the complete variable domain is EPEVTQTPSHQVTQMGQEVILRCVPISNHLYFYWYRQILGQKVEFLVSFYNNEISEKSEIFDDQFSVERPDGSNFTLKIRSTKLEDSAMYFCASSEGWGRADTQYFGPGTRLTVL.

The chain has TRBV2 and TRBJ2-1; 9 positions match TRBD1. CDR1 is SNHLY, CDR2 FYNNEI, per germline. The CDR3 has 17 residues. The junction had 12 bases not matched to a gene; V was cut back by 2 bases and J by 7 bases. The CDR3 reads CASSERRWTGAMNEQFF. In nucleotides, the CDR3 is TGTGCCAGCAGTGAAAGGCGCTGGACAGGGGCCATGAATGAGCAGTTCTTC.

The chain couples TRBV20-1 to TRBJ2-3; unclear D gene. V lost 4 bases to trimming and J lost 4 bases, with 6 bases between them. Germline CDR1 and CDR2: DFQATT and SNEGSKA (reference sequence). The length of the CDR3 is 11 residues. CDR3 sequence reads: CSAKRPDTQYF. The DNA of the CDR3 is TGCAGTGCTAAGAGGCCAGATACGCAGTATTTT.